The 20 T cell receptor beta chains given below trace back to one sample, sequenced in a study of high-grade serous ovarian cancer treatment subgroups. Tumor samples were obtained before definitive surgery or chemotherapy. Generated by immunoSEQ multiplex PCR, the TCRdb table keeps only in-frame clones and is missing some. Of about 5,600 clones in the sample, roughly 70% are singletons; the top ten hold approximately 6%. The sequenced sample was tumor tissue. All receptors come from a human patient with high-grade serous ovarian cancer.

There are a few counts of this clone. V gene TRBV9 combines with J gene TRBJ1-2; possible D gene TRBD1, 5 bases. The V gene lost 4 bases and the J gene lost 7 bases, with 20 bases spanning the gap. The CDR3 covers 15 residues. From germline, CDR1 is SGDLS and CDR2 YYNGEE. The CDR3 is CASSRSQRQSTGYTF. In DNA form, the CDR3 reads TGTGCCAGCAGCCGGAGCCAGAGACAGTCCACTGGCTACACCTTC.

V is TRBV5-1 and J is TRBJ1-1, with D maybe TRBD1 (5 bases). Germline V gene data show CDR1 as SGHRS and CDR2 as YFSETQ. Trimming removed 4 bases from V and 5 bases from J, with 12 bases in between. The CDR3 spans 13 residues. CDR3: CASSPGWETEAFF. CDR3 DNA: TGCGCCAGCAGCCCAGGGTGGGAGACTGAAGCTTTCTTT.

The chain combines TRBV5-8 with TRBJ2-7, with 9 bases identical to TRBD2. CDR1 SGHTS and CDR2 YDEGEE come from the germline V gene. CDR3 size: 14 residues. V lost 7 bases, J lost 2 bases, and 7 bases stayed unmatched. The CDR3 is CASHLAGLPYEQYF. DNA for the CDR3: TGTGCCAGCCACCTAGCGGGGCTTCCCTACGAGCAGTACTTC.

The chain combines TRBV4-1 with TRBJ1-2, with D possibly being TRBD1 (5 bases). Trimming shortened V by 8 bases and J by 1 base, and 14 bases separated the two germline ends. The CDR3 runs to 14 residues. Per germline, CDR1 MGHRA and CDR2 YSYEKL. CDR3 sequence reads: CASGGGALNYGYTF. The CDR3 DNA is TGCGCCAGCGGGGGGGGTGCCCTTAACTATGGCTACACCTTC.

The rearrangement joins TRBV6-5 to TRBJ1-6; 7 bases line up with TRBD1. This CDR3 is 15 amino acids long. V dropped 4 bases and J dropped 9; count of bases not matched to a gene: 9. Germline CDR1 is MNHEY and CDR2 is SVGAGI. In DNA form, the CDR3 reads TGTGCCAGCAGTTCACAGGGGCTGCGCTCTTCACCCCTCCACTTT. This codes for CASSSQGLRSSPLHF.

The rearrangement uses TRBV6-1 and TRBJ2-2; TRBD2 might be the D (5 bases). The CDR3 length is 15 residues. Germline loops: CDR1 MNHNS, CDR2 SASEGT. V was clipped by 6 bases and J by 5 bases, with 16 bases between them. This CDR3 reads CASRTFGVQTGELFF. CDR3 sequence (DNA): TGTGCCAGCAGAACCTTCGGGGTTCAGACCGGGGAGCTGTTTTTT.

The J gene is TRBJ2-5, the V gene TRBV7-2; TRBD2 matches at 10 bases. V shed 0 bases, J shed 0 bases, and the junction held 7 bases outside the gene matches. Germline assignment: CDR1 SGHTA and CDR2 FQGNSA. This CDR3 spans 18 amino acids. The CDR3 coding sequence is TGTGCCAGCAGCTTAGCCCCTAGCGGGGGACCGTACCAAGAGACCCAGTACTTC. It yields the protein CASSLAPSGGPYQETQYF.

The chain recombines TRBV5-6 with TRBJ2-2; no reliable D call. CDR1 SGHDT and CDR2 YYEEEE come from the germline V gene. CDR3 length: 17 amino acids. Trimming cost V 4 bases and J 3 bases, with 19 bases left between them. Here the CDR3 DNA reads TGTGCCAGCAGCCCAGCGAAGGGTAACTTCCACACCGGGGAGCTGTTTTTT. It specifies CASSPAKGNFHTGELFF.

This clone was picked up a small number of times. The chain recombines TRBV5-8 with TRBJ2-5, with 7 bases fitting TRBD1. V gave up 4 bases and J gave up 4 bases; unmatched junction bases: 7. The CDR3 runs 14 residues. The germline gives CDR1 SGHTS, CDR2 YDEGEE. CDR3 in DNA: TGTGCCAGCAGCCTTCTGACAGGGCGAGAGACCCAGTACTTC. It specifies CASSLLTGRETQYF.

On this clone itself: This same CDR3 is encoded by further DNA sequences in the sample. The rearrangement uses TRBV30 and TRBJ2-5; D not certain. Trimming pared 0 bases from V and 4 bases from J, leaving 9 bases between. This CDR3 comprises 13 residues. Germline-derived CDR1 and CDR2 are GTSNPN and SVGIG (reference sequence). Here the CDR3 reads CAWSVLGGETQYF. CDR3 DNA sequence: TGTGCCTGGAGTGTACTTGGCGGAGAGACCCAGTACTTC.

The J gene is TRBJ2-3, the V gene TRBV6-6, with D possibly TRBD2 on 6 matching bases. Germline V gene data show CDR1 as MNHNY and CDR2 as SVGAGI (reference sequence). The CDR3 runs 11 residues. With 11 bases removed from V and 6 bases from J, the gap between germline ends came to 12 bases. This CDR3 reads CAHSAGDTQYF. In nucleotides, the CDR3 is TGTGCCCATTCGGCGGGGGATACGCAGTATTTT.

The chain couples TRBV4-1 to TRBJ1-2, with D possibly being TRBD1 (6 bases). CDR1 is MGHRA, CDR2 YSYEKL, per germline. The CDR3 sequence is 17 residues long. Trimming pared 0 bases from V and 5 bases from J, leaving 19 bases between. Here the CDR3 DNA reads TGCGCCAGCAGCCAAGAAATCGGGGACAAACTTACTTATGGCTACACCTTC. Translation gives CASSQEIGDKLTYGYTF.

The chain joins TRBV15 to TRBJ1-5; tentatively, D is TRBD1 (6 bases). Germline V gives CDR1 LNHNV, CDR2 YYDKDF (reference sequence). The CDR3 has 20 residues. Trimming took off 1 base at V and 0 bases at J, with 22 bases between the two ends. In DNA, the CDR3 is TGTGCCACCAGCAGAGGTTTTCGAGTACAGGGACGATATAGCAATCAGCCCCAGCATTTT. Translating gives CATSRGFRVQGRYSNQPQHF.

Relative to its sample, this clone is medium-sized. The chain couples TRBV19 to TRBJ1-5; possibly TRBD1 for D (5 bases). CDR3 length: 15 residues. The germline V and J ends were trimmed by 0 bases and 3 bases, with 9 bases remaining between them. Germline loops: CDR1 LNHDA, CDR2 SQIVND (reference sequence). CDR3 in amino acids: CASSIDGGSNQPQHF. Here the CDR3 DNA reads TGTGCCAGTAGTATAGACGGGGGATCCAATCAGCCCCAGCATTTT.

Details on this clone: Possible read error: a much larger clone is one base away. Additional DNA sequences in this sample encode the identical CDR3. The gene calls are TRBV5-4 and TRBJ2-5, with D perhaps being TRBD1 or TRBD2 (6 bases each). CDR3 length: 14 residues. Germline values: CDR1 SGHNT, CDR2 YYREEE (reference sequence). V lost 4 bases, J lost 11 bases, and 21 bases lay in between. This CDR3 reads CASSPPGGDGTQYF. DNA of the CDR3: TGTGCCAGCAGCCCCCCCGGGGGCGACGGGACTCAGTACTTC.

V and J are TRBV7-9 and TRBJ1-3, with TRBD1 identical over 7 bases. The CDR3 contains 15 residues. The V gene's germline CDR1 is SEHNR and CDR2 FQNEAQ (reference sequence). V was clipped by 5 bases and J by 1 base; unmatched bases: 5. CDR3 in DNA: TGTGCCAGCAGCACAGGGGAAAGTTCTGGAAACACCATATATTTT. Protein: CASSTGESSGNTIYF. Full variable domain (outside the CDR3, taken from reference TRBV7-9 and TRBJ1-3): DTGVSQNPRHKITKRGQNVTFRCDPISEHNRLYWYRQTLGQGPEFLTYFQNEAQLEKSRLLSDRFSAERPKGSFSTLEIQRTEQGDSAMYLCASSTGESSGNTIYFGEGSWLTVV.

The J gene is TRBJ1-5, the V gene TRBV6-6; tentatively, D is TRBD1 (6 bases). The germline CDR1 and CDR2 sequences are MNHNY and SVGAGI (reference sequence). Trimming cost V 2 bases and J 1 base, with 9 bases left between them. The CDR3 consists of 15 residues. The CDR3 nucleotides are TGTGCCAGCAGTTACAGCGGACAGAGCAATCAGCCCCAGCATTTT. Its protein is CASSYSGQSNQPQHF.

The CDR3 region is CARSPTGTVNSPLHF. The CDR3 DNA sequence: TGTGCCAGAAGCCCGACAGGGACGGTAAATTCACCCCTCCACTTT. The V call is TRBV5-3, the J call TRBJ1-6; 7 bases map to TRBD1. TRBV5-3 is an ORF; its function is uncertain. This CDR3 is 15 amino acids long. The ends lost 4 bases at V and 7 bases at J; junction bases unmatched: 8.

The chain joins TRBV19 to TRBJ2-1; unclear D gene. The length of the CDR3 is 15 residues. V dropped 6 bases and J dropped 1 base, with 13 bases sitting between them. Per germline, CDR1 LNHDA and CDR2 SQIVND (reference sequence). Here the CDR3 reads CASSPGVPSYNEQFF. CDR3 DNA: TGTGCCAGTAGCCCTGGGGTACCATCCTACAATGAGCAGTTCTTC.

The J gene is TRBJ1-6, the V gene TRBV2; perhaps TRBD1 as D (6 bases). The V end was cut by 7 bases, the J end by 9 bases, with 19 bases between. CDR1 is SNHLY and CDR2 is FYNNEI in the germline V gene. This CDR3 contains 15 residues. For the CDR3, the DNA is TGTGCCAGCAAAGTGGAACAGGGAATAGGTTCACCCCTCCACTTT. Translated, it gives CASKVEQGIGSPLHF.